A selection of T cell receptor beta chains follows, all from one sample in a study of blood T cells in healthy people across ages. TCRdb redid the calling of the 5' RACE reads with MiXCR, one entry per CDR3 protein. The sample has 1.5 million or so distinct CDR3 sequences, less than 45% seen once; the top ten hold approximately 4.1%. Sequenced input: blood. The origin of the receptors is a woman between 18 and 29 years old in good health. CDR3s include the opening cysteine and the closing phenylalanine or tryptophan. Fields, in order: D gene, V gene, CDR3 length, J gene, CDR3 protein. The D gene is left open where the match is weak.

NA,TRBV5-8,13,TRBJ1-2,CASRGHIGYGYTF
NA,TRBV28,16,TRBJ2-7,CASSVRATSFSYEQYF
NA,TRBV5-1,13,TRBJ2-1,CASGTFGSNEQFF
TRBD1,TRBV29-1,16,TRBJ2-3,CSVVYGDREGMNTQYF
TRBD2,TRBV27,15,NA,CASSQLTSRIETQYF
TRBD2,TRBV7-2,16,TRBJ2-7,CASSFRLASATYEQYF
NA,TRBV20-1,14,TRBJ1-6,CSAPVGLPTSPLHF
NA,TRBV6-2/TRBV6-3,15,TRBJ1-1,CASSYTSAGNTEAFF
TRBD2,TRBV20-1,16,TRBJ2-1,CSARDRLAGNHNEQFF
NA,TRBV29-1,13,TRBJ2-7,CSVQGREAYEQYF
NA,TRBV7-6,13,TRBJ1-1,CASSYSSIGEAFF
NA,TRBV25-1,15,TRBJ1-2,CASSEYGSPGYGYTF
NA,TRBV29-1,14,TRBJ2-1,CSVEDQDRYNEQFF